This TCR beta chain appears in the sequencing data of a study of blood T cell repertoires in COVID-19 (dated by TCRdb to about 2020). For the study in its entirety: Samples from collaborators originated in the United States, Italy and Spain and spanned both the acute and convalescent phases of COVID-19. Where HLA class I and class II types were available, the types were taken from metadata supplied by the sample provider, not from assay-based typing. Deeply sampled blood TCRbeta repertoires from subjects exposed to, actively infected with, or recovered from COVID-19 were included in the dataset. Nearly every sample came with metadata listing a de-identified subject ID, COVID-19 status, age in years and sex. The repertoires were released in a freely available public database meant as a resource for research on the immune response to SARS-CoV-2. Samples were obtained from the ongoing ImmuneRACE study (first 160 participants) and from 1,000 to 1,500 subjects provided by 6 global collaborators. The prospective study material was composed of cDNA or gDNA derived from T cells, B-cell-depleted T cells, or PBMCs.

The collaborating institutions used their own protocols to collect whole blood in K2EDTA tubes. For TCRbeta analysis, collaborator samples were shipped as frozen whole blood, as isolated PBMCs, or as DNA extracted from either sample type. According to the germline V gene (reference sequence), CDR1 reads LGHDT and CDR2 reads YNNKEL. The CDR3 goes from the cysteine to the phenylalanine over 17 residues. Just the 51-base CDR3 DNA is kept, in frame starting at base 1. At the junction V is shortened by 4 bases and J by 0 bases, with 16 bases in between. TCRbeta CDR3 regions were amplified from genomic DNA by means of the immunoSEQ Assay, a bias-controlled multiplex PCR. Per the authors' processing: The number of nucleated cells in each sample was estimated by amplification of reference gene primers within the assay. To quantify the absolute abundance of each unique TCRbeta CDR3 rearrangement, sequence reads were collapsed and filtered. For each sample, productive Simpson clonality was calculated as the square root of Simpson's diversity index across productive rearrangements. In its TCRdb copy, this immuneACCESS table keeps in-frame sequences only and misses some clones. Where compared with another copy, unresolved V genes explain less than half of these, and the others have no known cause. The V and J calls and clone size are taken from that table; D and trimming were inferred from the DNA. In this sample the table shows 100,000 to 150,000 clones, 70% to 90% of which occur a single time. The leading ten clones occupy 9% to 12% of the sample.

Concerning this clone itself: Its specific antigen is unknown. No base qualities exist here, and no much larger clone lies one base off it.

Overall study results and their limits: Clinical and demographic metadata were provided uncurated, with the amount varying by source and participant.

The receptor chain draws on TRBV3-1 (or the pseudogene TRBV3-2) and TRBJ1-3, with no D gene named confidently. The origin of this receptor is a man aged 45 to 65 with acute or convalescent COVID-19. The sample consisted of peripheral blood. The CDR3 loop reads CASSRSPLVRSGNTIYF. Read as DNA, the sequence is TGTGCCAGCAGCCGCTCCCCCCTAGTCCGCTCTGGAAACACCATATATTTT.